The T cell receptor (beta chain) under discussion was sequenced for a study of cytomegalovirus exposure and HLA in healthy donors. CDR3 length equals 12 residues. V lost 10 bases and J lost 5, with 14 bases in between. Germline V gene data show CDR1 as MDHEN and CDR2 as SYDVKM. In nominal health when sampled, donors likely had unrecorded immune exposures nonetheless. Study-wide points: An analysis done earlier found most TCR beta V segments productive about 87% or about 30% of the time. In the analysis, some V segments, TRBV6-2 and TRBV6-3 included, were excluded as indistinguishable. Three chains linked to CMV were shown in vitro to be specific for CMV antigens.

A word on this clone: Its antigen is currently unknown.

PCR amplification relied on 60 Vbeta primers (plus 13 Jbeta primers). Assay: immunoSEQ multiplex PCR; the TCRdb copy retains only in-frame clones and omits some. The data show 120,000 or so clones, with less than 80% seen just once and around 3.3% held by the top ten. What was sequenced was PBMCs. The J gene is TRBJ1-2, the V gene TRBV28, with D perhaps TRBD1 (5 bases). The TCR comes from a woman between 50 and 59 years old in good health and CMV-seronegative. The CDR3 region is CATHIGAYGYTF. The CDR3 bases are TGTGCCACCCACATAGGGGCGTATGGCTACACCTTC.